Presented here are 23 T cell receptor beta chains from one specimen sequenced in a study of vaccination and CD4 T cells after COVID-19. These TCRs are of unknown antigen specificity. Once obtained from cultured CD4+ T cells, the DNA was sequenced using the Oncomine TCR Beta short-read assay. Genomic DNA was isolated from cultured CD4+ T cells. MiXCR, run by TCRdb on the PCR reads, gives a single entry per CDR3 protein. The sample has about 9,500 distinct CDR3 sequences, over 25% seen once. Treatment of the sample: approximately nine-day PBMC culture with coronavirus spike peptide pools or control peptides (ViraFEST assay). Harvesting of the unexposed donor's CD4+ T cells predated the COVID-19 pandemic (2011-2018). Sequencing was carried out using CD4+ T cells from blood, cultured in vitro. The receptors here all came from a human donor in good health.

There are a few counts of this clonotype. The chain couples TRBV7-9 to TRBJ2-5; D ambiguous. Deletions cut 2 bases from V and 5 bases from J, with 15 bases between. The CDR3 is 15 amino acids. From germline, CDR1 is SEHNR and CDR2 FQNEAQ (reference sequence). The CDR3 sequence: CASSLFMGNGETQYF. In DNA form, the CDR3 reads TGTGCCAGCAGCTTATTTATGGGGAACGGCGAGACCCAGTACTTC.

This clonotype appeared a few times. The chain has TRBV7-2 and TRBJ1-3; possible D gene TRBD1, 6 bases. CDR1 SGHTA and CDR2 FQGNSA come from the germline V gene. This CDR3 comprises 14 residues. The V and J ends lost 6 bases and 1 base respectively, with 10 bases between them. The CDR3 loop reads CASRLTGSGNTIYF. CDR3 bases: TGTGCCAGCAGGCTGACAGGTTCTGGAAACACCATATATTTT.

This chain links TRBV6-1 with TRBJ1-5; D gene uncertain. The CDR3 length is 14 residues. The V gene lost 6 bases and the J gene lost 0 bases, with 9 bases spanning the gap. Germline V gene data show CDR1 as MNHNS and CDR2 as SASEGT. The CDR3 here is CASRRAYSNQPQHF. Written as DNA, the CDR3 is TGTGCCAGCAGGAGGGCCTATAGCAATCAGCCCCAGCATTTT.

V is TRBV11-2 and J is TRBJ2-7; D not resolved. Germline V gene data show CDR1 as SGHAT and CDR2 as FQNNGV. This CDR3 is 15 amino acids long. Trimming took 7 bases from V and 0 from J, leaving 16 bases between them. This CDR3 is CASTQEEARSYEQYF. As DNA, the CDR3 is TGTGCCAGCACCCAAGAGGAAGCGCGCTCCTACGAGCAGTACTTC.

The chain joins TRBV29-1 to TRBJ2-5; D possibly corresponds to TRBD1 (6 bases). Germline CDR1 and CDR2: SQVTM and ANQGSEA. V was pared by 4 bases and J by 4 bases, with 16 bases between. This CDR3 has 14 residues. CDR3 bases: TGCAGCGTTGCAGGGGCCCCCCAGACAGAGACCCAGTACTTC. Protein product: CSVAGAPQTETQYF.

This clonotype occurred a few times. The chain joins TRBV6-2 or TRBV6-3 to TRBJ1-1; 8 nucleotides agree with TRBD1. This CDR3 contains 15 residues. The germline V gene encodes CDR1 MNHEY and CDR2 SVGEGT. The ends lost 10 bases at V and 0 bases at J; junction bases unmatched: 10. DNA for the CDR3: TGTGCCACACGACAGGGGTCCTTCTTGAACACTGAAGCTTTCTTT. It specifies CATRQGSFLNTEAFF.

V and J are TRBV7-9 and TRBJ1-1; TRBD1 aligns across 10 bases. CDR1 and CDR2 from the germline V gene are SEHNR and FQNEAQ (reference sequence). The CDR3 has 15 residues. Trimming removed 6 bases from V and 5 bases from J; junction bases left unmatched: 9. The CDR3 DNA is TGTGCCAGCAGACTAGGGGACAGGGGTTTAACTGAAGCTTTCTTT. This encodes CASRLGDRGLTEAFF.

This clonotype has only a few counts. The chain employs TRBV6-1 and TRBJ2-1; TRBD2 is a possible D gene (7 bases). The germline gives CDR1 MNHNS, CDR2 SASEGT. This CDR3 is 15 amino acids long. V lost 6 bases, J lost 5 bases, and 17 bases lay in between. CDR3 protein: CASSSRGGGNNEQFF. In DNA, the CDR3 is TGTGCCAGCAGCTCCCGAGGGGGAGGGAACAATGAGCAGTTCTTC.

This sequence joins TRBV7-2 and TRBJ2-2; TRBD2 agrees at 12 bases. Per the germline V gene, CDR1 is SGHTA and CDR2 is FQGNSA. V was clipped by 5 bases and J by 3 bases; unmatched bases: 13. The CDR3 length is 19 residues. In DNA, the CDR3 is TGTGCCAGCAGCCCTAGGGGAGGACTAGCGGGGCGCGACACCGGGGAGCTGTTTTTT. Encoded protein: CASSPRGGLAGRDTGELFF.

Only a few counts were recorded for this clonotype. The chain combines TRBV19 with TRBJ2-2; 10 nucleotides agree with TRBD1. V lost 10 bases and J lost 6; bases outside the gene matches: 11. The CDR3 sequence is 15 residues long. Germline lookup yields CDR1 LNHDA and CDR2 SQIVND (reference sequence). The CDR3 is CATKGGDRGPGELFF. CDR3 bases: TGTGCCACTAAGGGCGGGGACAGGGGCCCCGGGGAGCTGTTTTTT.

CDR3 DNA: TGTGCCAGCAGCCAAGACGGGGGGTCAGGGAGAAACACCGGGGAGCTGTTTTTT. Encoded protein: CASSQDGGSGRNTGELFF. The V and J genes are TRBV4-2 and TRBJ2-2, with 7 bases aligning to TRBD2. After removal of 0 bases from V and 2 bases from J, the junction contained 9 bases not matched to a gene. The CDR3 has 18 residues. CDR1 is LGHNA, CDR2 YNFKEQ, per germline.

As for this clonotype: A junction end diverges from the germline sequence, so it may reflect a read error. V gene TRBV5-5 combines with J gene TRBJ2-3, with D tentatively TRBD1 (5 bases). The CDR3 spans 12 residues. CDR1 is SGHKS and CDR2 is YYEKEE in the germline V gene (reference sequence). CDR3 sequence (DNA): TGTGCCAGCAGCCTTACTGCAGACAGTTTCCAGTTT. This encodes CASSLTADSFQF.

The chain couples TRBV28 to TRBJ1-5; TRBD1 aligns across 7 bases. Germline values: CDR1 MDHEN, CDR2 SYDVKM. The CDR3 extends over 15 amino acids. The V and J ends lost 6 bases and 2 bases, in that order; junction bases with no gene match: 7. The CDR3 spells CASRKQGQGNQPQHF. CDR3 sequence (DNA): TGTGCCAGCAGGAAACAGGGGCAAGGCAATCAGCCCCAGCATTTT.

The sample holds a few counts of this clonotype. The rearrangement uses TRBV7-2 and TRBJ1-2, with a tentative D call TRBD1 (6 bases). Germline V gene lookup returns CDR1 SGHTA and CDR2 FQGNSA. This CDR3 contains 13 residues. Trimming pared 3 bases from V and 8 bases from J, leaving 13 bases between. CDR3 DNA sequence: TGTGCCAGCAGCTTTAGGACAGATGACGGCTACACCTTC. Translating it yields CASSFRTDDGYTF.

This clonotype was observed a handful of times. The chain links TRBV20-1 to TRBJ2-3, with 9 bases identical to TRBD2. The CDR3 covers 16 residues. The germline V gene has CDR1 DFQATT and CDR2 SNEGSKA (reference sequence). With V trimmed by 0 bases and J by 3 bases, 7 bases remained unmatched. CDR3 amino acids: CSARDRIAGVTDTQYF. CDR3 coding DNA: TGCAGTGCTAGAGACCGGATAGCGGGAGTTACAGATACGCAGTATTTT.

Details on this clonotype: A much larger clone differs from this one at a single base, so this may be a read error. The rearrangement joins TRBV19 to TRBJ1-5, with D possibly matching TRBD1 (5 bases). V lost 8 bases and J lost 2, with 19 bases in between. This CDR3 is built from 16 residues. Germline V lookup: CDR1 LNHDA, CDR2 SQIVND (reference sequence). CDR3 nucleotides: TGTGCCAGTCGACAGAGGGACGCCCGAGGCAATCAGCCCCAGCATTTT. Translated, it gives CASRQRDARGNQPQHF.

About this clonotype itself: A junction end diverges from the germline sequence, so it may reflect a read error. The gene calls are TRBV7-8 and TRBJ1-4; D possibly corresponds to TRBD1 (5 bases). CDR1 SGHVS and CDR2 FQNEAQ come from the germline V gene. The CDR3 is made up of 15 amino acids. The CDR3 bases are TGTGCCAGCACCTTAGGGACCCCAACTAATGAAAAACTGTTTTTT. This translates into CASTLGTPTNEKLFF. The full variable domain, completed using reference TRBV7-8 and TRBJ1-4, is GAGVSQSPRYKVAKRGQDVALRCDPISGHVSLFWYQQALGQGPEFLTYFQNEAQLDKSGLPSDRFFAERPEGSVSTLKIQRTQQEDSAVYLCASTLGTPTNEKLFFGSGTQLSVL.

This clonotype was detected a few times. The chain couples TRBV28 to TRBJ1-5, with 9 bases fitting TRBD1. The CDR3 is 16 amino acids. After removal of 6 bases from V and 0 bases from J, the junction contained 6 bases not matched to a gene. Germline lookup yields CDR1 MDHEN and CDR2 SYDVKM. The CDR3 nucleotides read TGTGCCAGCAGCCAACCGGGACAGGGTAGCAATCAGCCCCAGCATTTT. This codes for CASSQPGQGSNQPQHF.

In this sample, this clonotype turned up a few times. The CDR3 spells CSARQIAGASYEQYF. The DNA for the CDR3 is TGCAGTGCGCGCCAAATAGCGGGAGCATCCTACGAGCAGTACTTC. This chain uses TRBV20-1 with TRBJ2-7, with 9 bases aligning to TRBD2. The V segment lost 6 bases and the J segment 1 base; nucleotides outside the gene matches: 10. The CDR3 contains 15 residues. Germline V gives CDR1 DFQATT, CDR2 SNEGSKA (reference sequence).

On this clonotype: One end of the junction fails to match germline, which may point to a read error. CDR3 residues: CASILTGTPGQGRGVNQPQHF. The CDR3 region has the DNA TGTGCCAGCATCCTAACGGGGACCCCGGGACAGGGGAGGGGGGTAAATCAGCCCCAACATTTT. The J gene is TRBJ1-5, the V gene TRBV28, with TRBD1 identical over 10 bases. This CDR3 is built from 21 residues. From germline, CDR1 is MDHEN and CDR2 SYDVKM.

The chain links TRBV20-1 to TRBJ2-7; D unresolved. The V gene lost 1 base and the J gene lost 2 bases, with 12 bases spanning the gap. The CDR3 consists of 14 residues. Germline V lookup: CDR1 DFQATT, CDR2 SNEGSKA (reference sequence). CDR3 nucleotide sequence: TGCAGTGCTAGAGGGCGTCCGACCCCCTACGAGCAGTACTTC. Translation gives CSARGRPTPYEQYF.

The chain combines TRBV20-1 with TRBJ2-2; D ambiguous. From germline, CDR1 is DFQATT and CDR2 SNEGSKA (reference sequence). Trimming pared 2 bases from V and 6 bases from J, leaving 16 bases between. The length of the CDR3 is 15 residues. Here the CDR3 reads CSARRVERGAGELFF. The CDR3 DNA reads TGCAGTGCTAGACGAGTAGAACGTGGGGCCGGGGAGCTGTTTTTT.

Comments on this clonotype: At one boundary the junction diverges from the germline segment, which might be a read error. DNA for the CDR3: TGTGCCAGTAGTACCTTAATTAGGCTAGCGGGACCTCCCTACAATGAGCCGTTCTTC. It codes for CASSTLIRLAGPPYNEPFF. The gene calls are TRBV19 and TRBJ2-1, with 9 positions matching TRBD2. Germline V lookup: CDR1 LNHDA, CDR2 SQIVND (reference sequence). This CDR3 is built from 19 residues.